Below, one T cell receptor beta chain is given with its context. Antigen: not known. The data stem from a study of CD8 T cells in ankylosing spondylitis. Study findings and constraints: Ankylosing spondylitis blood appeared to be characterized by a TCR beta motif of eight highly homologous variants.

The CDR3 contains 13 residues. Trimming cost V 2 bases and J 5 bases, with 12 bases left between them. From germline, CDR1 is DFQATT and CDR2 SNEGSKA (reference sequence). Using its own MiXCR run on the 5' RACE reads, TCRdb lists one record per CDR3 protein. Here the sample spans about 840,000 distinct CDR3 sequences, roughly 10% being singletons. V and J are TRBV20-1 and TRBJ1-1; D may be TRBD1 (5 bases). The sequenced sample was blood, either unsorted or a sorted T cell fraction (not recorded which). The TCR sequence derives from a male donor with ankylosing spondylitis. The CDR3 here is CSARLDSETEAFF. The CDR3 DNA reads TGCAGTGCTAGACTAGACAGTGAAACTGAAGCTTTCTTT.